The clone carrying this T cell receptor (beta chain) has a handful of counts. The target antigen is unknown. The data stem from a study of cytomegalovirus exposure and HLA in healthy donors. General study findings and limits: Associated with cytomegalovirus, according to the listing, were some 150 TCR beta chains. Apparent HLA restriction characterized most CMV-associated TCR beta chains in a later analysis.

V was pared by 6 bases and J by 6 bases, with 6 bases of the junction left unmatched. Germline V gene sequence: CDR1 SNHLY, CDR2 FYNNEI. The CDR3 contains 15 residues. A multiplex PCR was run with 60 Vbeta primers and 13 Jbeta primers. Profiling relied on immunoSEQ multiplex PCR, and the TCRdb table lists in-frame clones only, not all of them. The data show 130,000 or so clones, with roughly four fifths seen just once and 6.3% held by the top ten. The receptor was derived from a woman aged 40-49 years in good health and CMV-seronegative. The chain employs TRBV2 and TRBJ2-1; 12 positions agree with TRBD2. Input material: PBMCs. CDR3 sequence: CASRRLAGGLNEQFF. CDR3 in DNA: TGTGCCAGCAGACGCCTAGCGGGAGGGCTCAATGAGCAGTTCTTC.